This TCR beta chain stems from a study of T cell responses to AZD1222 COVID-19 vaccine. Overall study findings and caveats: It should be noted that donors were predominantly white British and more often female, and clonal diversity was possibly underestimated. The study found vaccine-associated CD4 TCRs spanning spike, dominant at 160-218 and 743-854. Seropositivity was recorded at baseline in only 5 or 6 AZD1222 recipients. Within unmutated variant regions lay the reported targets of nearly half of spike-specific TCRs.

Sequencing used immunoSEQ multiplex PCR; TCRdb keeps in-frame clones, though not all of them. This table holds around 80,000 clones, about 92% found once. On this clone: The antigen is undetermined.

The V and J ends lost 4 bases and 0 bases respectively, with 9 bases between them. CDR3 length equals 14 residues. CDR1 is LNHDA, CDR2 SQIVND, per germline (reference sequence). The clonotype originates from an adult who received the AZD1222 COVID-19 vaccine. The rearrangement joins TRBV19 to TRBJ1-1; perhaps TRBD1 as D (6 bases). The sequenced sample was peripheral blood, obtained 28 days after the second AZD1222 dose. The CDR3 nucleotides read TGTGCCAGTAGTAGCGACAGGCTGAACACTGAAGCTTTCTTT. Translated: CASSSDRLNTEAFF.